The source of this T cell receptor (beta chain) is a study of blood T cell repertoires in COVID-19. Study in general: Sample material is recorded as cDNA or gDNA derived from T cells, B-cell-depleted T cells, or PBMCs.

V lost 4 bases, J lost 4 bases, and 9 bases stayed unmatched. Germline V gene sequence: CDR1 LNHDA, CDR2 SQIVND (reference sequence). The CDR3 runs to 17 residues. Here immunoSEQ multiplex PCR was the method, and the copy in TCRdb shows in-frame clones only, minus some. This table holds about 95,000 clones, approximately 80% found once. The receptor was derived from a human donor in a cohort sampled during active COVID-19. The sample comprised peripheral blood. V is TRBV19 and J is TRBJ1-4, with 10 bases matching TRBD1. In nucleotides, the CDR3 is TGTGCCAGTAGTACCGGGACAGGGGTTACGGGTAATGAAAAACTGTTTTTT. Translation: CASSTGTGVTGNEKLFF. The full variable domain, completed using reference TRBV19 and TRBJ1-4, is DGGITQSPKYLFRKEGQNVTLSCEQNLNHDAMYWYRQDPGQGLRLIYYSQIVNDFQKGDIAEGYSVSREKKESFPLTVTSAQKNPTAFYLCASSTGTGVTGNEKLFFGSGTQLSVL.